This T cell receptor (beta chain) comes out of a study of cytomegalovirus exposure and HLA in healthy donors. Points from the study as a whole: An assumption of roughly uniform sequencing depth across donors underlay the presence/absence analyses. Testing in vitro showed three CMV-associated chains specific for CMV antigens.

For this clone: Its specificity is unknown.

Germline lookup yields CDR1 MNHEY and CDR2 SVGAGI. The CDR3 has 15 residues. With V trimmed by 5 bases and J by 4 bases, 5 bases remained unmatched. The PCR ran on 60 Vbeta and 13 Jbeta primers. Using immunoSEQ multiplex PCR, the repertoire was profiled, and TCRdb retains in-frame clones only, with some absent. The sample consists of 200,000 or so clones, 75% to 85% of them appearing once. V and J are TRBV6-5 and TRBJ2-3; TRBD2 matches at 11 bases. The sequencing input was PBMCs. The TCR originated in a woman aged 45-60 years in good health and CMV-seropositive. CDR3 coding DNA: TGTGCCAGCAGTCCTAGCGGGGGGCTCGCAGATACGCAGTATTTT. It codes for CASSPSGGLADTQYF.